Below, 23 T cell receptor beta chains from the same sample are listed, as sequenced in a study of cytomegalovirus exposure and HLA in healthy donors. Vbeta (60) and Jbeta (13) primers were used in the PCR. Sequencing was performed with immunoSEQ multiplex PCR; in TCRdb, only in-frame clones are kept and a portion is missing. The sample has 160,000 or so clones; approximately 80% are singletons. The sequenced sample consisted of PBMCs. The origin of the receptors is a man aged 45-65 years in good health and CMV-seropositive.

V is TRBV7-6 and J is TRBJ1-1, with D hard to call. Germline lookup yields CDR1 SGHVS and CDR2 FNYEAQ. The CDR3 covers 13 residues. The V end was cut by 2 bases, the J end by 2 bases, with 6 bases between. In DNA form, the CDR3 reads TGTGCCAGCAGCTTAAGAGATAACACTGAAGCTTTCTTT. Protein product: CASSLRDNTEAFF.

Written as DNA, the CDR3 is TGTGCCTGGAGTGTTAACGGGGGGAACGAGCAGTACTTC. Encoded protein: CAWSVNGGNEQYF. This rearrangement joins TRBV30 to TRBJ2-7; 7 bases match TRBD2. This CDR3 has 13 residues. Germline CDR1 and CDR2: GTSNPN and SVGIG (reference sequence). The ends lost 0 bases at V and 5 bases at J; junction bases unmatched: 4. Based on the CDR3 plus reference TRBV30 and TRBJ2-7, the full variable domain is SQTIHQWPATLVQPVGSPLSLECTVEGTSNPNLYWYRQAAGRGLQLLFYSVGIGQISSEVPQNLSASRPQDRQFILSSKKLLLSDSGFYLCAWSVNGGNEQYFGPGTRLTVT.

The chain couples TRBV6-6 to TRBJ2-5; D is uncertain. This CDR3 has 14 residues. V lost 5 bases to trimming and J lost 5 bases, with 15 bases between them. From germline, CDR1 is MNHNY and CDR2 SVGAGI (reference sequence). In nucleotides, the CDR3 is TGTGCCAGCAGTCGTCGACATCAAGTGGAGACCCAGTACTTC. Protein: CASSRRHQVETQYF.

This clone was detected only a few times. The V gene is TRBV7-6, the J gene TRBJ1-1, with TRBD1 identical over 8 bases. The CDR3 is 13 amino acids. The germline gives CDR1 SGHVS, CDR2 FNYEAQ. V lost 5 bases to trimming and J lost 6 bases; unmatched junction nucleotides: 5. In DNA, the CDR3 is TGTGCCAGCAGCAACAGGGGGGTTGCTGAAGCTTTCTTT. The encoded protein is CASSNRGVAEAFF.

The J gene is TRBJ2-3, the V gene TRBV5-6; the match to TRBD1 covers 7 bases. There are 16 residues in the CDR3. The germline V gene encodes CDR1 SGHDT and CDR2 YYEEEE. J gave up 5 bases and V 3 bases, and 12 bases lay outside the gene matches. CDR3 nucleotide sequence: TGTGCCAGCAGCTCCATTGGGGACAGAAAGCGAGATACGCAGTATTTT. Its translation: CASSSIGDRKRDTQYF.

The V call is TRBV6-5, the J call TRBJ1-1; D is perhaps TRBD1 (6 bases). CDR3 length equals 13 residues. Trimming left V 6 bases short and J 7 bases short, with 15 bases between. CDR1 is MNHEY, CDR2 SVGAGI, per germline. Here the CDR3 reads CASSYPGTLEAFF. The CDR3 DNA sequence: TGTGCCAGCAGCTACCCCGGGACACTTGAAGCTTTCTTT.

Details on this clone: Other DNA sequences of this sample code for an identical CDR3. The chain combines TRBV28 with TRBJ1-2; maybe TRBD1 (6 bases). The CDR3 is made up of 13 amino acids. CDR1 and CDR2 from the germline V gene are MDHEN and SYDVKM. V gave up 5 bases and J gave up 2 bases, with 9 bases separating them. The CDR3 nucleotides read TGTGCCAGCAGTCTCGGACAGAACTATGGCTACACCTTC. The encoded protein is CASSLGQNYGYTF.

This chain uses TRBV12-5 with TRBJ1-1; D possibly corresponds to TRBD1 (6 bases). V dropped 0 bases and J dropped 1 base, with 15 bases sitting between them. The CDR3 consists of 17 residues. Per the germline V gene, CDR1 is LGHNT and CDR2 is FRNRAP. CDR3: CASGLVLGRGGNTEAFF. DNA for the CDR3: TGTGCTAGTGGTTTGGTACTAGGAAGGGGGGGGAACACTGAAGCTTTCTTT.

The chain combines TRBV6-1 with TRBJ2-7, with D perhaps TRBD1 (5 bases). Germline V gene lookup returns CDR1 MNHNS and CDR2 SASEGT. Trimming pared 4 bases from V and 2 bases from J, leaving 12 bases between. The CDR3 runs to 14 residues. CDR3 nucleotides: TGTGCCAGCAGTGTACAGGAGAAAACCTACGAGCAGTACTTC. The encoded protein is CASSVQEKTYEQYF.

This chain links TRBV5-1 with TRBJ2-5; 8 nucleotides agree with TRBD1. The CDR3 runs 16 residues. Looked up from germline, CDR1 is SGHRS and CDR2 is YFSETQ. V gave up 1 base and J gave up 5 bases; unmatched junction bases: 10. The CDR3 DNA follows: TGCGCCAGCAGCTTGACCGACAGGGGCTTCCGGGAGACCCAGTACTTC. This gives the protein CASSLTDRGFRETQYF.

The rearrangement uses TRBV4-1 and TRBJ2-3; weak D call: TRBD2 (6 bases). From germline, CDR1 is MGHRA and CDR2 YSYEKL. Trimming took 4 bases from V and 6 from J, leaving 20 bases between them. This CDR3 is built from 16 residues. The CDR3 DNA is TGCGCCAGCAGCCGCCTGATAGGCGGGATCTCGGATACGCAGTATTTT. Amino acid sequence: CASSRLIGGISDTQYF.

For the CDR3, the DNA is TGTGCCAGCAGCCCATATATCGGGGGTGTGACAGCTGAAGCTTTCTTT. Amino acids: CASSPYIGGVTAEAFF. The rearrangement links TRBV7-9 to TRBJ1-1; D might be TRBD1 (5 bases). The CDR3 runs 16 residues. CDR1 and CDR2 from the germline V gene are SEHNR and FQNEAQ (reference sequence). The germline V and J ends were trimmed by 5 bases and 6 bases, with 22 bases remaining between them.

The chain links TRBV5-3 to TRBJ1-5, with 11 bases matching TRBD1. TRBV5-3 qualifies as an ORF whose function is uncertain. The CDR3 contains 18 residues. Unmatched junction bases numbered 8, after V lost 3 bases and J lost 0 bases. CDR3 loop: CARSCGDRGGYSNQPQHF. Here the CDR3 DNA reads TGTGCCAGAAGCTGCGGGGACAGGGGGGGATATAGCAATCAGCCCCAGCATTTT.

In this sample, this clone turned up a few times. CDR3: CASSWTGGLTEAFF. CDR3 coding DNA: TGTGCCAGCAGTTGGACAGGGGGCTTGACTGAAGCTTTCTTT. V and J are TRBV25-1 and TRBJ1-1; 11 bases are a match to TRBD1. The germline gives CDR1 MGHDK, CDR2 SYGVNS. Trimming cost V 5 bases and J 5 bases; bases outside gene matches: 4. The CDR3 extends over 14 amino acids. The complete variable domain, with remaining parts taken from reference TRBV25-1 and TRBJ1-1, reads EADIYQTPRYLVIGTGKKITLECSQTMGHDKMYWYQQDPGMELHLIHYSYGVNSTEKGDLSSESTVSRIRTEHFPLTLESARPSHTSQYLCASSWTGGLTEAFFGQGTRLTVV.

This chain uses TRBV30 with TRBJ1-6, with a weak D call TRBD1 (5 bases). Trimming took off 4 bases at V and 7 bases at J, with 11 bases between the two ends. This CDR3 is built from 13 residues. Germline V lookup: CDR1 GTSNPN, CDR2 SVGIG (reference sequence). The CDR3 sequence: CAWTSQGNSPLHF. CDR3 nucleotides: TGTGCCTGGACAAGCCAGGGAAATTCACCCCTCCACTTT.

This chain uses TRBV5-1 with TRBJ2-7; 8 nucleotides match TRBD2. This CDR3 has 14 residues. Trimming removed 6 bases from V and 1 base from J; junction bases left unmatched: 6. Per germline, CDR1 SGHRS and CDR2 YFSETQ. CDR3 region: CASIPGLGSYEQYF. The DNA for the CDR3 is TGCGCCAGCATTCCGGGACTAGGGTCCTACGAGCAGTACTTC. Based on the CDR3 plus reference TRBV5-1 and TRBJ2-7, the full variable domain is KAGVTQTPRYLIKTRGQQVTLSCSPISGHRSVSWYQQTPGQGLQFLFEYFSETQRNKGNFPGRFSGRQFSNSRSEMNVSTLELGDSALYLCASIPGLGSYEQYFGPGTRLTVT.

This chain links TRBV19 with TRBJ2-7; 11 nucleotides agree with TRBD1. Trimming took 5 bases from V and 3 from J; bases not matched to a gene: 12. The CDR3 spans 17 residues. In germline, CDR1 is LNHDA, CDR2 SQIVND (reference sequence). The CDR3: CASSVGTGGPSGYEQYF. The DNA for the CDR3 is TGTGCCAGTAGTGTCGGGACAGGGGGTCCCTCGGGCTACGAGCAGTACTTC. Looking up the rest from reference TRBV19 and TRBJ2-7 gives the full variable domain: DGGITQSPKYLFRKEGQNVTLSCEQNLNHDAMYWYRQDPGQGLRLIYYSQIVNDFQKGDIAEGYSVSREKKESFPLTVTSAQKNPTAFYLCASSVGTGGPSGYEQYFGPGTRLTVT.

The chain carries TRBV5-6 and TRBJ2-7; 7 bases map to TRBD1. Germline lookup yields CDR1 SGHDT and CDR2 YYEEEE. This CDR3 region has 16 residues. Trimming took 2 bases from V and 4 from J; bases not matched to a gene: 12. The chain's CDR3 is CASSLPGQNSRYEQYF. The DNA for the CDR3 is TGTGCCAGCAGCTTACCGGGACAGAACTCTCGGTACGAGCAGTACTTC.

The chain joins TRBV15 to TRBJ2-5, with D tentatively TRBD1 (6 bases). Trimming stripped 4 bases from V and 2 bases from J, with 17 bases between. CDR3 size: 16 residues. The germline CDR1 and CDR2 sequences are LNHNV and YYDKDF (reference sequence). The chain's CDR3 is CATSNTPGQVQETQYF. In DNA form, the CDR3 reads TGTGCCACCAGCAACACACCGGGACAAGTACAAGAGACCCAGTACTTC. Variable domain in full (rest from reference TRBV15 and TRBJ2-5): DAMVIQNPRYQVTQFGKPVTLSCSQTLNHNVMYWYQQKSSQAPKLLFHYYDKDFNNEADTPDNFQSRRPNTSFCFLDIRSPGLGDTAMYLCATSNTPGQVQETQYFGPGTRLLVL.

This chain connects TRBV19 to TRBJ1-5; unclear D gene. Germline values: CDR1 LNHDA, CDR2 SQIVND (reference sequence). The CDR3 totals 14 residues. V lost 2 bases to trimming and J lost 0 bases, with 5 bases between them. CDR3: CASSISRSNQPQHF. The CDR3 nucleotides read TGTGCCAGTAGTATAAGCCGTAGCAATCAGCCCCAGCATTTT.

The chain carries TRBV7-9 and TRBJ1-6; 7 bases match TRBD1. J gave up 3 bases and V 0 bases, and 8 bases lay outside the gene matches. CDR1 and CDR2 (germline): SEHNR, FQNEAQ (reference sequence). The CDR3 is 18 residues long. CDR3 sequence: CASSLALTGRSYNSPLHF. DNA of the CDR3: TGTGCCAGCAGCTTAGCCTTGACAGGGAGGAGCTATAATTCACCCCTCCACTTT. Drawing the rest from reference TRBV7-9 and TRBJ1-6, the complete variable domain is DTGVSQNPRHKITKRGQNVTFRCDPISEHNRLYWYRQTLGQGPEFLTYFQNEAQLEKSRLLSDRFSAERPKGSFSTLEIQRTEQGDSAMYLCASSLALTGRSYNSPLHFGNGTRLTVT.

This chain joins TRBV7-2 and TRBJ1-5; TRBD1 aligns across 9 bases. Losses at the gene ends were 6 bases for V and 6 bases for J; bases not matched to a gene: 9. The CDR3 is 15 amino acids. Looked up from germline, CDR1 is SGHTA and CDR2 is FQGNSA. For the CDR3, the DNA is TGTGCCAGCAGTACCTCCGGGACAGGGACTCAGCCCCAGCATTTT. Its protein product is CASSTSGTGTQPQHF. Combining the CDR3 with reference TRBV7-2 and TRBJ1-5 gives the whole variable domain GAGVSQSPSNKVTEKGKDVELRCDPISGHTALYWYRQSLGQGLEFLIYFQGNSAPDKSGLPSDRFSAERTGGSVSTLTIQRTQQEDSAVYLCASSTSGTGTQPQHFGDGTRLSIL.

This clone came up once. This chain links TRBV7-6 with TRBJ1-1, with 9 bases that match TRBD1. The germline gives CDR1 SGHVS, CDR2 FNYEAQ. After removal of 4 bases from V and 0 bases from J, the junction contained 12 bases not matched to a gene. The CDR3 length is 18 residues. CDR3 coding DNA: TGTGCCAGCAGCTACTCGACAGGGGGGAAGGGCTTGAACACTGAAGCTTTCTTT. Its translation is CASSYSTGGKGLNTEAFF.